This T cell receptor (beta chain) was profiled in a study of T cell responses to AZD1222 COVID-19 vaccine. The CDR3 is 15 amino acids. CDR1 SNHLY and CDR2 FYNNEI come from the germline V gene. J gave up 4 bases and V 6 bases, and 11 bases lay outside the gene matches. It was second doses at about 4 or about 12 weeks that were pooled. Generated by immunoSEQ multiplex PCR, the TCRdb table keeps only in-frame clones and is missing some. This table has roughly 150,000 clones, approximately 89% appearing once. Study outcomes and limitations: Spike-specific TCR repertoires showed rising breadth and depth after two AZD1222 doses. Only a handful of AZD1222 recipients were seropositive at baseline. Vaccine-associated CD4 TCRs ranged over spike, dominating at 160-218 and 743-854.

About this clone: Its antigen is unidentified.

The source of this sequence is an adult who received the AZD1222 COVID-19 vaccine. The chain joins TRBV2 to TRBJ1-2; 7 bases are shared with TRBD1. The starting material was peripheral blood, obtained 28 days after the second AZD1222 dose. The CDR3 loop reads CASRTQIGGPYGYTF. DNA for the CDR3: TGTGCCAGCAGGACCCAGATAGGGGGCCCCTATGGCTACACCTTC.